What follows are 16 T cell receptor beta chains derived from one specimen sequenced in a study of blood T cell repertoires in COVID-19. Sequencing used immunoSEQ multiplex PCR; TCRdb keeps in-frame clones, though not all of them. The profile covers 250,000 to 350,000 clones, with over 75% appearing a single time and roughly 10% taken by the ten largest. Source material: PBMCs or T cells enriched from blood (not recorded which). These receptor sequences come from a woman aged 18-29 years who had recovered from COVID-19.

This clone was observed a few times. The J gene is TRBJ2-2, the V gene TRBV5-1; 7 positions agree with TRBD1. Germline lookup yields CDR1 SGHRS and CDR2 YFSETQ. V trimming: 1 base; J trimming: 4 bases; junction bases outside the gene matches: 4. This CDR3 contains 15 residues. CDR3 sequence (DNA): TGCGCCAGCAGCTTGACCGGACAGGTCACCGGGGAGCTGTTTTTT. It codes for CASSLTGQVTGELFF.

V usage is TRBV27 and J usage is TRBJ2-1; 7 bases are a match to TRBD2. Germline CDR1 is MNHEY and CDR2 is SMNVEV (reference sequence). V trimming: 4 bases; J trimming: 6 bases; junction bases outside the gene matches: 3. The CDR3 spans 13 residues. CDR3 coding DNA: TGTGCCAGCAGTTCACTAGCGAGCAATGAGCAGTTCTTC. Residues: CASSSLASNEQFF.

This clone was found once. CDR3 residues: CASSSGGRGPQHF. DNA of the CDR3: TGTGCCAGCAGTTCCGGGGGGCGCGGGCCCCAGCATTTT. The V and J genes are TRBV12-3 or TRBV12-4 and TRBJ1-5, with D possibly TRBD1 on 6 matching bases. The CDR3 extends over 13 amino acids. V was shortened by 4 bases and J by 9 bases, with 13 bases between the two germline ends.

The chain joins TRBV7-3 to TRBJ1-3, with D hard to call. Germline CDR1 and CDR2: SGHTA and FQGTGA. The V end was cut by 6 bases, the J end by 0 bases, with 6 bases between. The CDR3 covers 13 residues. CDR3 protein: CASRRISGNTIYF. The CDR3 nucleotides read TGTGCCAGCAGGCGGATCTCTGGAAACACCATATATTTT.

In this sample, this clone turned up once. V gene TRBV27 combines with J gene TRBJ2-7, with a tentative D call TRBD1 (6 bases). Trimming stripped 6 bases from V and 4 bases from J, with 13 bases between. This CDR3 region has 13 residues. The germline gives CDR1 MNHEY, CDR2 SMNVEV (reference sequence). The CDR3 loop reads CASSPGTMYEQYF. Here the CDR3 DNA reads TGTGCCAGCAGCCCCGGGACAATGTACGAGCAGTACTTC.

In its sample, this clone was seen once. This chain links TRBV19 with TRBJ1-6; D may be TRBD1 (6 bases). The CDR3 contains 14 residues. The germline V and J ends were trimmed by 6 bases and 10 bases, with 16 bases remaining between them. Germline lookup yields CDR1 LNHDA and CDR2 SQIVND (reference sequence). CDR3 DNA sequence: TGTGCCAGTAGCCCCCGGGGGGCAGGGTCACCCCTCCACTTT. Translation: CASSPRGAGSPLHF.

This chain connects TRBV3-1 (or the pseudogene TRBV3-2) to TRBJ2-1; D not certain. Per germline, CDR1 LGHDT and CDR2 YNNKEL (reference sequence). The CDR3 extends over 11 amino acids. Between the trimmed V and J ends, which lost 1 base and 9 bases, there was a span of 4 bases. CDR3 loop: CASSQAFEQFF. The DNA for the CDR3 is TGTGCCAGCAGCCAAGCTTTTGAGCAGTTCTTC.

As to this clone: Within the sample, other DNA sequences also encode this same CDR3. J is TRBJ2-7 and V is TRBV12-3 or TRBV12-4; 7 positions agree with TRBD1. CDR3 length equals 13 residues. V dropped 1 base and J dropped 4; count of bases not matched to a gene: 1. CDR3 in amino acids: CASSLGQGYEQYF. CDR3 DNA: TGTGCCAGCAGTTTAGGACAGGGATACGAGCAGTACTTC.

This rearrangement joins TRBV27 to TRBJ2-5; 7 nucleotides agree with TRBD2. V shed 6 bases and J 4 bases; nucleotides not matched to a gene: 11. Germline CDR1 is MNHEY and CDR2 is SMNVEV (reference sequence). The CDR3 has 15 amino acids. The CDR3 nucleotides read TGTGCCAGCAGGGGGGAGACTAGCCCCTTAGAGACCCAGTACTTC. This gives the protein CASRGETSPLETQYF.

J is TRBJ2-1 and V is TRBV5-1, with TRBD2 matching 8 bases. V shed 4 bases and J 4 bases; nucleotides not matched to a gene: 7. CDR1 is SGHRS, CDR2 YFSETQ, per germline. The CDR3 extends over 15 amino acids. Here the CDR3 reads CASSLLAESYNEQFF. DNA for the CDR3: TGCGCCAGCAGCCTACTAGCGGAGTCTTACAATGAGCAGTTCTTC. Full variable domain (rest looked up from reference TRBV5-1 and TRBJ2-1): KAGVTQTPRYLIKTRGQQVTLSCSPISGHRSVSWYQQTPGQGLQFLFEYFSETQRNKGNFPGRFSGRQFSNSRSEMNVSTLELGDSALYLCASSLLAESYNEQFFGPGTRLTVL.

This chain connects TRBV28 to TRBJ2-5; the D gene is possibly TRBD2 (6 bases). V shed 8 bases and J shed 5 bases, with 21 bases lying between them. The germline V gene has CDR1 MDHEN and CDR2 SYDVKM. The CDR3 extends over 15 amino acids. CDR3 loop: CASRVNRENEETQYF. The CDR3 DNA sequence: TGTGCCAGCCGAGTCAACCGGGAGAATGAGGAGACCCAGTACTTC.

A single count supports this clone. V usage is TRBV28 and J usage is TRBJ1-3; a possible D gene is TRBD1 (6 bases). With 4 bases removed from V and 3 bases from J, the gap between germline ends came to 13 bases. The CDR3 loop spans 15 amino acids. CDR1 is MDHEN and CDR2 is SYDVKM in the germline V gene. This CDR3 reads CASSSPGDNGNTIYF. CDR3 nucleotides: TGTGCCAGCAGTTCCCCCGGGGACAATGGAAACACCATATATTTT.

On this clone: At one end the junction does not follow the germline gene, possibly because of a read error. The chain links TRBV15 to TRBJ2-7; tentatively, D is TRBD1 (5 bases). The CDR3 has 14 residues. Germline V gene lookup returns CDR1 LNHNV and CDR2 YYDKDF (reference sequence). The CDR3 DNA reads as TGTGCCACCAGCGGAGACAGATCCGACTACGAGCAGTACTTC. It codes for CATSGDRSDYEQYF.

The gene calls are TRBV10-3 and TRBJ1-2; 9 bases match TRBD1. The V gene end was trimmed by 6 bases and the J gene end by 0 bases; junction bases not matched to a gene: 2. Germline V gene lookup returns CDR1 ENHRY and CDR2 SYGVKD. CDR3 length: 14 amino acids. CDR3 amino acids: CAIRGQGPNYGYTF. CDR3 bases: TGTGCCATCAGGGGACAGGGCCCTAACTATGGCTACACCTTC.

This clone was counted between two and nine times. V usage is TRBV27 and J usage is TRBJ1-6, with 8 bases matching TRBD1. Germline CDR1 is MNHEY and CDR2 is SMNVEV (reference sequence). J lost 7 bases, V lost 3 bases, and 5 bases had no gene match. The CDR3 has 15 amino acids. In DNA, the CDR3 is TGTGCCAGCAGTTTCCTACAGGGGGGAAATTCACCCCTCCACTTT. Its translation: CASSFLQGGNSPLHF.

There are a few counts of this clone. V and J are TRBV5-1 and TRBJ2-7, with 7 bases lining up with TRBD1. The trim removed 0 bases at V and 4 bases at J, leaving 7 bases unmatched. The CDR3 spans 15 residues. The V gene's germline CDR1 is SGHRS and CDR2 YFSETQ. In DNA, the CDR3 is TGCGCCAGCAGCTTGGAATACGGGACAGTGTACGAGCAGTACTTC. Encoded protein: CASSLEYGTVYEQYF.